The sequence of this T cell receptor (beta chain) was determined in a study of persistence of HIV-infected CD4 T cells. Study-level points and caveats: Degenerate expanded CDR3beta sequences were enriched among CMV- and Gag-responding cells.

The libraries were made with immunoSEQ version 4 in survey mode. The repertoire was sequenced with immunoSEQ multiplex PCR; TCRdb's copy has only in-frame clones and lacks some. The sample contains 40,000 to 45,000 clones, roughly 90% of which appear only once. This clone was detected once. Antigen unknown. Nonspecific anti-CD3/anti-CD28 bead stimulation represents the broad CD4+ T cell repertoire. Sorting selected CD4+ T cells upregulating both CD40 ligand and CD69. The material was CD4+ T cells sorted from PBMCs after roughly 18-hour stimulation, obtained from a patient who received antiretroviral therapy. This sequence was found in an adult man with HIV who was CMV-seropositive.

The CDR3 sequence is CASSQGGMNQPQHF. CDR3 bases: TGTGCCAGCAGCCAGGGGGGAATGAATCAGCCCCAGCATTTT. This chain links TRBV9 with TRBJ1-5, with TRBD1 matching 7 bases. Germline-derived CDR1 and CDR2 are SGDLS and YYNGEE. V lost 4 bases and J lost 4; bases outside the gene matches: 5. The CDR3 is 14 amino acids.